These T cell receptor beta chains were read from a single sample in a study of blood T cell repertoires in COVID-19. Some clones are missing from TCRdb's copy, which holds only in-frame ones; the method was immunoSEQ multiplex PCR. This table holds 130,000 to 150,000 clones, roughly 86% found once. Material for sequencing was peripheral blood. Receptor source: a human donor in a cohort sampled during active COVID-19. Each CDR3 is given with its conserved first and last residue. A D gene is named only where the DNA matches it firmly. Expanded clones get a size class; other rows say once, few or many, or leave the size out.

TRBJ1-2,NA,NA,TRBV2,TGTGCCAGCAGAGAAGATCAGGGCTTCTATGGCTACACCTTC,CASREDQGFYGYTF
TRBJ1-1,TRBD1,NA,TRBV7-2,TGTGCCAGCAGCTACAGGGGTAACACTGAAGCTTTCTTT,CASSYRGNTEAFF
TRBJ2-7,NA,NA,TRBV2,TGTGCCAGCAAGGCGGGGAATGGGTACGAGCAGTACTTC,CASKAGNGYEQYF
TRBJ1-2,NA,NA,TRBV6-1,TGTGCCAGCAGTGACCGAACCGGATTGAGGACTAACTATGGCTACACCTTC,CASSDRTGLRTNYGYTF
TRBJ2-3,NA,NA,TRBV29-1,TGCAGCGTTCCATTCTGGGACTCCAATTTCACAGATACGCAGTATTTT,CSVPFWDSNFTDTQYF
TRBJ2-7,TRBD1,few,TRBV6-5,TGTGCCAGCAGTTCTCGGACAGGGTCCTACGAGCAGTACTTC,CASSSRTGSYEQYF
TRBJ2-5,NA,NA,TRBV5-1,TGCGCCAGCAGCTTCCATCAGGGGCTAGAGACCCAGTACTTC,CASSFHQGLETQYF
TRBJ2-1,TRBD2,NA,TRBV4-1,TGCGCCAGCAGCCAAGCACCGGGACTAGCGGACTTATACAATGAGCAGTTCTTC,CASSQAPGLADLYNEQFF
TRBJ2-3,TRBD2,NA,TRBV27,TGTGCCAGCAGTCCTTTGGGGGAGGGCCTTGATACGCAGTATTTT,CASSPLGEGLDTQYF
TRBJ2-7,TRBD2,NA,TRBV7-8,TGTGCCAGCAGCTTAGGGCCTAGCGGGAGACTCTACGAGCAGTACTTC,CASSLGPSGRLYEQYF
TRBJ2-3,TRBD2,few,TRBV5-3,TGTGCCAGAAGCTTGGAGGGGGCTAGCGGGGCTGATACGCAGTATTTT,CARSLEGASGADTQYF
TRBJ1-1,NA,NA,TRBV6-5,TGTGCCAGCAGCCCCCGGGGGGGGGTTTCTGAAGCTTTCTTT,CASSPRGGVSEAFF
TRBJ1-4,TRBD1,NA,TRBV19,TGTGCCAGTAGTCCCCCCGGGACAGGGGTTGAAAAACTGTTTTTT,CASSPPGTGVEKLFF
TRBJ2-5,TRBD2,few,TRBV4-2,TGTGCCAGCAGCCAAACCCTGGCTAGCGGGGGTATGGAGACCCAGTACTTC,CASSQTLASGGMETQYF
TRBJ2-5,NA,NA,TRBV4-3,TGCGCCAGCAGCCAAGATGCGAACCCCGCGGGCCAGTACTTC,CASSQDANPAGQYF
TRBJ2-5,NA,NA,TRBV18,TGTGCCAGCTCGTTCGGGGAGACCCAGTACTTC,CASSFGETQYF
TRBJ2-7,NA,NA,TRBV5-4,TGTGCCAGCAGCGGGGGCAGGGTAGGATACGAGCAGTACTTC,CASSGGRVGYEQYF
TRBJ2-3,TRBD2,NA,TRBV7-2,TGTGCCAGCAGCTTGCGGGGGGGACGTACAGATACGCAGTATTTT,CASSLRGGRTDTQYF
TRBJ2-1,TRBD1,NA,TRBV7-2,TGTGCCAGCAGCTTGACAGGGTCCCCCGGGAATGAGCAGTTCTTC,CASSLTGSPGNEQFF
TRBJ2-7,TRBD2,NA,TRBV10-3,TGTGCCATCAGTGATGCGGGAGGGAGTTACGAGCAGTACTTC,CAISDAGGSYEQYF
TRBJ2-3,NA,NA,TRBV28,TGTGCCAGCAGTCCCCGACAGTACACTAGCACAGATACGCAGTATTTT,CASSPRQYTSTDTQYF
TRBJ2-5,NA,once,TRBV18,TGTGCCAGCTCCCCTAAGGAGGGTGTCAAGGGGACCCAGTACTTC,CASSPKEGVKGTQYF
TRBJ2-1,NA,NA,TRBV5-5,TGTGCCAGCAGCTTGGTGGGGGAGGTTCGAAATGAGCAGTTCTTC,CASSLVGEVRNEQFF
TRBJ1-2,NA,NA,TRBV18,TGTGCCAGCTCACCAGGTCAGACAGTCATGTATGGCTACACCTTC,CASSPGQTVMYGYTF
TRBJ2-7,TRBD2,NA,TRBV28,TGTGCCAGCAGTGTAGGACTAGCAGTTATCTACGAGCAGTACTTC,CASSVGLAVIYEQYF
TRBJ2-3,TRBD2,NA,TRBV11-2,TGTGCCAGCAGCCCAAGCCCTACTAGCGGAGATACGCAGTATTTT,CASSPSPTSGDTQYF
TRBJ2-1,TRBD1,NA,TRBV7-9,TGTGCCAGCAGCTTAGCGCCAGACAGGGGGGGGCAGTTCTTC,CASSLAPDRGGQFF
TRBJ2-1,TRBD2,NA,TRBV5-1,TGCGCCAGCAGCCTGACCGGGACTAGCGGGACTGATGAGCAGTTCTTC,CASSLTGTSGTDEQFF
TRBJ1-3,NA,NA,TRBV6-5,TGTGCCAGCAGTTATTCCACTGGTCCAACTGGAAACACCATATATTTT,CASSYSTGPTGNTIYF
TRBJ2-2,NA,NA,TRBV6-6,TGTGCCAGCAGTTCGGCAAGGCGGGGCACCGGGGAGCTGTTTTTT,CASSSARRGTGELFF
TRBJ1-3,NA,NA,TRBV13,TGTGCCAGCAGCTTAGGCCTAGGACCGAGGGAGGGCAACACCATATATTTT,CASSLGLGPREGNTIYF
TRBJ1-5,TRBD1,NA,TRBV30,TGTGCCTGGACTAAACAGGGGACTCAGCCCCAGCATTTT,CAWTKQGTQPQHF
TRBJ2-1,TRBD2,NA,TRBV4-1,TGCGCCAGCAGCACCCTGCGGGGGTCGCTTTTCAGGTTCTTC,CASSTLRGSLFRFF
TRBJ2-7,TRBD2,NA,TRBV29-1,TGCAGCGTTCTCGCTAGCGGGAGATCCTACGAGCAGTACTTC,CSVLASGRSYEQYF
TRBJ2-2,TRBD2,NA,TRBV19,TGTGCCAGTACTAAAAGACTAGCGGGAGACCCCGGGGAGCTGTTTTTT,CASTKRLAGDPGELFF
TRBJ2-7,NA,NA,TRBV27,TGTGCCAGCAGTTTGGCCGCTAGCGTCTACACCGAGCAGTACTTC,CASSLAASVYTEQYF
TRBJ2-1,TRBD1,NA,TRBV7-8,TGTGCCAGCAGCCGGGACAGCAACAATGAGCAGTTCTTC,CASSRDSNNEQFF
TRBJ1-1,NA,NA,TRBV30,TGTGCCTGCGGAAGACTCCACACTGAAGCTTTCTTT,CACGRLHTEAFF
TRBJ1-6,NA,once,TRBV11-1,TGTGCCAGCAGCTTAGCGCAGGGCGCTGGGTCACCCCTCCACTTT,CASSLAQGAGSPLHF
TRBJ1-4,TRBD1,NA,TRBV11-2,TGTGCCAGCACCCTTCAGGGGGTGAGTGGAAAACTGTTTTTT,CASTLQGVSGKLFF
TRBJ2-5,TRBD2,NA,TRBV27,TGTGCCAGCAACCCCACGGGACTAGCGGGGTTCCAAGAGACCCAGTACTTC,CASNPTGLAGFQETQYF
TRBJ2-7,TRBD2,NA,TRBV5-1,TGCGCCAGCAGCCCGAGGACTAGCGGGAACGAGCAGTACTTC,CASSPRTSGNEQYF
TRBJ1-4,TRBD1,NA,TRBV6-5,TGTGCCAGCAGCACAGGGGTACGGGAAAAACTGTTTTTT,CASSTGVREKLFF
TRBJ2-2,NA,NA,TRBV9,TGTGCCAGCAGCAAGGGAGGTGGGGACACCGGGGAGCTGTTTTTT,CASSKGGGDTGELFF
TRBJ1-6,NA,NA,TRBV30,TGTGCCTGGAGCGATAGGAGCCCGGGGAATTCACCCCTCCACTTT,CAWSDRSPGNSPLHF
TRBJ1-1,NA,NA,TRBV30,TGTGCCTGGAGTGTACGGGCCCCAGGGGCACTTCAGAACACTGAAGCTTTCTTT,CAWSVRAPGALQNTEAFF
TRBJ1-1,NA,NA,TRBV5-1,TGCGCCAGCAGCTTCAAGGGTGCAGGGGCTGAAGCTTTCTTT,CASSFKGAGAEAFF
TRBJ1-6,TRBD1,NA,TRBV7-9,TGTGCCAGCAGTCCACGACAGGGGGGAAGCTCCTATAATTCACCCCTCCACTTT,CASSPRQGGSSYNSPLHF
TRBJ1-1,NA,NA,TRBV3-1/TRBV3-2,TGTGCCAGCAGCCCCTACCTAGGACAGAGACGGAACACTGAAGCTTTCTTT,CASSPYLGQRRNTEAFF
TRBJ2-2,NA,NA,TRBV14,TGTGCCAGCAGCCGCCTGAGCTCGGGTCCCGGGGAGCTGTTTTTT,CASSRLSSGPGELFF
TRBJ2-1,TRBD2,few,TRBV3-1/TRBV3-2,TGTGCCAGCAGCCCCCCAGCGGGAGGGCCAGATGAGCAGTTCTTC,CASSPPAGGPDEQFF
TRBJ2-7,TRBD1,NA,TRBV18,TGTGCCAGCTCACGGGGGACAGGGGGCTATGAGCAGTACTTC,CASSRGTGGYEQYF
TRBJ1-2,TRBD1,NA,TRBV7-9,TGTGCCAGCAGCTTAGCGGGACAGGGGACCTATGGCTACACCTTC,CASSLAGQGTYGYTF
TRBJ2-1,TRBD1,NA,TRBV18,TGTGCCAGCTCATCTACTACCGGGACAGATTACAATGAGCAGTTCTTC,CASSSTTGTDYNEQFF
TRBJ2-7,TRBD1,NA,TRBV5-4,TGTGCCAGCAGCAAAGACAGGGGTCCCCTCGTCGAGCAGTACTTC,CASSKDRGPLVEQYF
TRBJ1-5,TRBD1,few,TRBV9,TGTGCCAGCAGCGTAGGGACAGGGGTTCAGCCCCAGCATTTT,CASSVGTGVQPQHF
TRBJ1-4,NA,NA,TRBV15,TGTGCCACCAGCAGAGATCAAGGACAGTGGGAAAAACTGTTTTTT,CATSRDQGQWEKLFF
TRBJ2-7,TRBD2,NA,TRBV6-2/TRBV6-3,TGTGCCAGCAGTACGGGGACTAGCGGGAGACCCACCTACGAGCAGTACTTC,CASSTGTSGRPTYEQYF
TRBJ2-3,TRBD2,NA,TRBV15,TGTGCCACCAGCGGAGCGGGGGGGGGACAGATAGCTTTTGGGGCAGATACGCAGTATTTT,CATSGAGGGQIAFGADTQYF
TRBJ2-3,NA,NA,TRBV4-2,TGTGCCAGCAGCCAAGACCCTCAGGGCCCTAGCACAGATACGCAGTATTTT,CASSQDPQGPSTDTQYF